This TCR beta chain was captured in a study of cytomegalovirus exposure and HLA in healthy donors. Study summary: The early release's HLA-typed donors yielded 65 million to 85 million unique TCRs.

Findings and caveats of the study: Later on, an analysis found that several of the most significant clusters appeared to be linked to common viral pathogens, which included parvovirus B19.

V lost 3 bases, J lost 2 bases, and 1 base stayed unmatched. This CDR3 spans 15 amino acids. CDR1 MNHEY and CDR2 SMNVEV come from the germline V gene (reference sequence). With regard to this clone: Its antigen is as yet unknown.

Amplification used 60 Vbeta primers and 13 Jbeta primers. Sequencing used immunoSEQ multiplex PCR; TCRdb keeps in-frame clones, though not all of them. The sample contains over 200,000 clones, about 83% of which appear only once. Despite likely unrecorded immune exposures, the donors were nominally healthy at the time of sampling. This chain links TRBV27 with TRBJ2-5; 12 bases agree with TRBD2. The sample consisted of PBMCs. The sequence was obtained from a human donor in good health. The CDR3 DNA sequence: TGTGCCAGCAGTTTCGGACTAGCGGGACAAGAGACCCAGTACTTC. Its translation: CASSFGLAGQETQYF.